The clone carrying this TCR gamma chain has only a few counts. This may arise from a read error, as a much more abundant clone is one base away. Distinct nucleotide sequences in the sample also encode this CDR3. Germline CDR1 reads GITISATS; CDR2 reads ISYDGTV (reference sequence). J gave up 11 bases and V 3 bases, and 7 bases lay outside the gene matches. There are 15 residues in the CDR3. This specimen comes from a study of gamma-delta T cells after stem cell transplantation. TCRdb applied CATT to the RT-PCR reads for clone calling. Of 3,000 to 4,500 gamma-chain clones in the sample, roughly 5.3% were seen once.

This receptor was identified in a human donor. It is not recorded whose cells these are; they may come from a transplant donor. Sequencing used gamma-delta T cells. The chain carries TRGV9 and TRGJP. CDR3 bases: TGTGCCTTGTGGGAGTCAAAGCTGGGCAAAAAAATCAAGGTATTT. This translates into CALWESKLGKKIKVF.